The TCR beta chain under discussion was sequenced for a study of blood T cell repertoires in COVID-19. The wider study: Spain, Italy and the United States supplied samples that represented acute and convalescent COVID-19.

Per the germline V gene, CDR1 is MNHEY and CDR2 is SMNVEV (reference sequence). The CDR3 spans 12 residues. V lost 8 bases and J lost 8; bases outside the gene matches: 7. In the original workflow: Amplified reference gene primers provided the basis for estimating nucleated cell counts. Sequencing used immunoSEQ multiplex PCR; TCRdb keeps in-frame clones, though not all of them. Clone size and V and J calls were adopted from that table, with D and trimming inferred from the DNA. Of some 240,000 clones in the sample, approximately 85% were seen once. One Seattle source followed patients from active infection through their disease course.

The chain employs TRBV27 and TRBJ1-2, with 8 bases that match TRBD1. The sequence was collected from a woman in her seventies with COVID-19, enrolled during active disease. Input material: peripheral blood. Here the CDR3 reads CASHKQGGGYTF. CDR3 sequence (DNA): TGTGCCAGCCACAAACAGGGGGGAGGCTACACCTTC.